One T cell receptor (beta chain) is described in this entry. Its antigen is unknown. The sample is drawn from a study of cytomegalovirus exposure and HLA in healthy donors. Study-level findings and limits: Roughly uniform sequencing depth across donors was assumed, possibly incorrectly. Highly shared variants forming one cluster were likely a sequencing artifact. Altogether, around 160 TCR beta chains were recorded as cytomegalovirus-associated.

This PCR relied on a set of 60 Vbeta primers and 13 Jbeta primers. The assay was immunoSEQ multiplex PCR, and TCRdb's table has in-frame clones only and misses some. There are 100,000 to 150,000 clones in the sample, with roughly 2.5% held by the top ten. This CDR3 contains 14 residues. The germline CDR1 and CDR2 sequences are ENHRY and SYGVKD. Trimming at V came to 6 bases and at J to 8 bases, leaving 12 bases not matched to a gene. The sequence was collected from a man in his thirties or forties in good health and CMV-seronegative. The specimen was PBMCs. The chain joins TRBV10-3 to TRBJ2-5; 7 bases align to TRBD2. The CDR3 DNA reads TGTGCCATCAGGGAAGCGGGAAACGGGGGAACCCAGTACTTC. It translates to CAIREAGNGGTQYF.